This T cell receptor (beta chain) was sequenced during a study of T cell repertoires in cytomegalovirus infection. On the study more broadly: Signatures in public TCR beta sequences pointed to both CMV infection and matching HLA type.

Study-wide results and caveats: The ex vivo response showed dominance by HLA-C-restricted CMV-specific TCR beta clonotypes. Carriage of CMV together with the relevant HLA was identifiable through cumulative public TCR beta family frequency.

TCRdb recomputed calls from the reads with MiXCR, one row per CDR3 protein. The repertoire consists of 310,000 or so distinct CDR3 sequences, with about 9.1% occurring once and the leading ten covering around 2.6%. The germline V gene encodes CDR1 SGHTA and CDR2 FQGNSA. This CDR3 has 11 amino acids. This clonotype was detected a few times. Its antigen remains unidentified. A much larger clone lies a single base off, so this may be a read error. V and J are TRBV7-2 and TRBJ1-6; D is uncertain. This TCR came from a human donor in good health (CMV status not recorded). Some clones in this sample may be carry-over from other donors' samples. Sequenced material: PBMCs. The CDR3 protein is CASSLATPPHF. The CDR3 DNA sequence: TGTGCCAGCAGCTTGGCCACACCCCCCCACTTT. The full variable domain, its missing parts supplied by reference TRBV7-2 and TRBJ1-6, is GAGVSQSPSNKVTEKGKDVELRCDPISGHTALYWYRQSLGQGLEFLIYFQGNSAPDKSGLPSDRFSAERTGGSVSTLTIQRTQQEDSAVYLCASSLATPPHFGNGTRLTVT.